This T cell receptor (beta chain) originates from a study of CD8 T cells in Susac syndrome. Random hexamers were used to reverse transcribe an amount of roughly 0.45 to 1 ug RNA. MiXCR, run by TCRdb on the immunoSEQ multiplex PCR reads, gives a single entry per CDR3 protein. The repertoire holds 400,000 to 550,000 distinct CDR3 sequences, with 85% to 90% as singletons. The CD8+ and CD4+ T cells were isolated magnetically using a negative isolation approach, whereas the TEMRA cells were enriched by FACS. The sequenced sample consisted of CD8+ T cells from PBMCs. This receptor was obtained from a human donor with multiple sclerosis.

CDR3 amino acids: CASSLMSGFEQFF. The CDR3 coding sequence is TGTGCCAGCAGCTTAATGTCGGGGTTTGAGCAGTTCTTC. The rearrangement uses TRBV7-9 and TRBJ2-1; TRBD2 might be the D (5 bases). Looked up from germline, CDR1 is SEHNR and CDR2 is FQNEAQ (reference sequence). V lost 2 bases, J lost 9 bases, and 11 bases lay in between. CDR3 length: 13 residues.